These 18 T cell receptor beta chains originate from one sample sequenced in a study of cytomegalovirus exposure and HLA in healthy donors. This table comes from immunoSEQ multiplex PCR, and its TCRdb copy is limited to in-frame clones, with some not included. The sample records 250,000 to 300,000 clones, around 87% being singletons. Sequencing was carried out using PBMCs. All receptors derive from a woman aged 18-29 years in good health and CMV-seronegative.

The CDR3 DNA sequence: TGTGCCTGGAGTTCAGGACAGGGGGCAGACACCATATATTTT. It codes for CAWSSGQGADTIYF. The chain uses TRBV30 and TRBJ1-3; 11 bases align to TRBD1. The CDR3 totals 14 residues. Germline V gene sequence: CDR1 GTSNPN, CDR2 SVGIG (reference sequence). J gave up 8 bases and V 2 bases, and 5 bases lay outside the gene matches.

This sequence joins TRBV29-1 and TRBJ2-5; TRBD1 agrees at 7 bases. Germline V CDR1 and CDR2: SQVTM, ANQGSEA. The CDR3 totals 13 residues. J gave up 1 base and V 4 bases, and 3 bases lay outside the gene matches. CDR3 residues: CSVGGDSQETQYF. In nucleotides, the CDR3 is TGCAGCGTTGGTGGGGACAGCCAAGAGACCCAGTACTTC.

The chain links TRBV6-4 to TRBJ2-5; 7 bases match TRBD1. J was trimmed by 5 bases and V by 4 bases; bases with no gene match: 10. This CDR3 comprises 15 residues. The germline V gene encodes CDR1 MRHNA and CDR2 SNTAGT. The CDR3 coding sequence is TGTGCCAGCAGTGCCCCGACAGGGCGGTGCGAGACCCAGTACTTC. It yields the protein CASSAPTGRCETQYF.

The chain joins TRBV2 to TRBJ1-4, with D perhaps TRBD1 (5 bases). CDR1 and CDR2 (germline): SNHLY, FYNNEI. The germline V and J ends were trimmed by 7 bases and 4 bases, with 16 bases remaining between them. This CDR3 is 15 amino acids long. CDR3 sequence (DNA): TGTGCCAGCACGGATGGTGGGGCTTATAATGAAAAACTGTTTTTT. This encodes CASTDGGAYNEKLFF. Based on the CDR3 plus reference TRBV2 and TRBJ1-4, the full variable domain is EPEVTQTPSHQVTQMGQEVILRCVPISNHLYFYWYRQILGQKVEFLVSFYNNEISEKSEIFDDQFSVERPDGSNFTLKIRSTKLEDSAMYFCASTDGGAYNEKLFFGSGTQLSVL.

This chain connects TRBV7-2 to TRBJ2-7; 8 bases agree with TRBD2. The CDR3 contains 19 residues. CDR1 and CDR2 from the germline V gene are SGHTA and FQGNSA. V shed 4 bases and J 3 bases; nucleotides not matched to a gene: 20. The CDR3 region is CASSSSPHYRAGGLYEQYF. DNA of the CDR3: TGTGCCAGCAGCTCTAGTCCCCATTATCGGGCGGGGGGCCTCTACGAGCAGTACTTC.

This clone has a single count. The J gene is TRBJ1-1, the V gene TRBV19; 9 positions agree with TRBD1. Germline CDR1 and CDR2: LNHDA and SQIVND (reference sequence). With V trimmed by 6 bases and J by 1 base, 6 bases remained unmatched. The CDR3 is 15 amino acids. CDR3 amino acids: CASRTGGLGNTEAFF. The CDR3 DNA follows: TGTGCCAGTAGGACAGGGGGATTAGGGAACACTGAAGCTTTCTTT. The variable domain in full, with the rest retrieved from reference TRBV19 and TRBJ1-1, is DGGITQSPKYLFRKEGQNVTLSCEQNLNHDAMYWYRQDPGQGLRLIYYSQIVNDFQKGDIAEGYSVSREKKESFPLTVTSAQKNPTAFYLCASRTGGLGNTEAFFGQGTRLTVV.

The gene calls are TRBV5-1 and TRBJ2-3; 12 bases align to TRBD2. The germline V gene encodes CDR1 SGHRS and CDR2 YFSETQ. The CDR3 loop spans 14 amino acids. The V gene end was trimmed by 6 bases and the J gene end by 4 bases; junction bases not matched to a gene: 3. CDR3: CASIGLAGSDTQYF. The CDR3 region has the DNA TGCGCCAGCATCGGACTAGCGGGATCAGATACGCAGTATTTT.

The rearrangement joins TRBV2 to TRBJ2-1, with D tentatively TRBD1 (8 bases). V shed 6 bases and J shed 1 base, with 19 bases lying between them. Germline loops: CDR1 SNHLY, CDR2 FYNNEI. This CDR3 comprises 17 residues. CDR3 loop: CASSKQGGVGSYNEQFF. The DNA for the CDR3 is TGTGCCAGCAGCAAACAGGGGGGGGTAGGGTCCTACAATGAGCAGTTCTTC.

V is TRBV7-9 and J is TRBJ1-2, with 9 bases aligning to TRBD1. V lost 1 base and J lost 5; bases outside the gene matches: 11. CDR1 SEHNR and CDR2 FQNEAQ come from the germline V gene (reference sequence). The CDR3 has 17 amino acids. The CDR3 loop reads CASSLDLTGGGIYGYTF. CDR3 bases: TGTGCCAGCAGCTTAGACCTCACAGGGGGCGGGATATATGGCTACACCTTC. The full variable domain, in which reference TRBV7-9 and TRBJ1-2 provide the parts outside the CDR3, is DTGVSQNPRHKITKRGQNVTFRCDPISEHNRLYWYRQTLGQGPEFLTYFQNEAQLEKSRLLSDRFSAERPKGSFSTLEIQRTEQGDSAMYLCASSLDLTGGGIYGYTFGSGTRLTVV.

V is TRBV27 and J is TRBJ1-2; the match to TRBD1 covers 7 bases. The CDR3 is made up of 14 amino acids. Germline assignment: CDR1 MNHEY and CDR2 SMNVEV (reference sequence). Trimming at V came to 1 base and at J to 4 bases, leaving 3 bases not matched to a gene. The CDR3 DNA follows: TGTGCCAGCAGTTTATTAGGGGGCTTCTATGGCTACACCTTC. Its translation: CASSLLGGFYGYTF.

The chain couples TRBV27 to TRBJ1-6; TRBD1 is a possible D gene (5 bases). The CDR3 is 16 amino acids. CDR1 and CDR2 (germline): MNHEY, SMNVEV (reference sequence). The ends were cut back, 4 bases at V and 7 bases at J, with 17 bases in the middle. CDR3 nucleotide sequence: TGTGCCAGCAGTTCGAATGCGGGACGGAAAAATTCACCCCTCCACTTT. This gives the protein CASSSNAGRKNSPLHF.

The chain recombines TRBV4-1 with TRBJ2-2; 7 bases match TRBD2. The germline gives CDR1 MGHRA, CDR2 YSYEKL. Losses at the gene ends were 2 bases for V and 7 bases for J; bases not matched to a gene: 7. This CDR3 comprises 15 residues. CDR3 sequence: CASSQKQSGVGELFF. For the CDR3, the DNA is TGCGCCAGCAGCCAAAAACAGAGCGGGGTCGGGGAGCTGTTTTTT.

CDR3: CASKDRGLSTEAFF. The CDR3 DNA reads as TGTGCCAGCAAGGACAGGGGGCTAAGCACTGAAGCTTTCTTT. This chain uses TRBV2 with TRBJ1-1; TRBD1 matches at 11 bases. Germline CDR1 reads SNHLY; CDR2 reads FYNNEI. The CDR3 length is 14 residues. V trimming: 7 bases; J trimming: 4 bases; junction bases outside the gene matches: 5.

On this clone: The same CDR3 can be traced to other DNA sequences in this sample. V usage is TRBV29-1 and J usage is TRBJ2-2; D uncertain. The CDR3 has 12 amino acids. Trimming stripped 5 bases from V and 0 bases from J, with 4 bases between. Germline V gene sequence: CDR1 SQVTM, CDR2 ANQGSEA. Here the CDR3 reads CSVSANTGELFF. CDR3 coding DNA: TGCAGCGTTTCAGCGAACACCGGGGAGCTGTTTTTT.

The V and J genes are TRBV5-4 and TRBJ2-1, with TRBD2 identical over 7 bases. Germline lookup yields CDR1 SGHNT and CDR2 YYREEE (reference sequence). The J segment lost 4 bases and the V segment lost 1 base, leaving 2 bases of the junction unmatched. The CDR3 extends over 14 amino acids. The CDR3 DNA reads TGTGCCAGCAGCTTGTGGGGGGGGTACAATGAGCAGTTCTTC. Its translation is CASSLWGGYNEQFF. Full variable domain (missing parts from reference TRBV5-4 and TRBJ2-1): ETGVTQSPTHLIKTRGQQVTLRCSSQSGHNTVSWYQQALGQGPQFIFQYYREEENGRGNFPPRFSGLQFPNYSSELNVNALELDDSALYLCASSLWGGYNEQFFGPGTRLTVL.

V is TRBV5-1 and J is TRBJ1-5; 9 bases match TRBD1. The germline V gene encodes CDR1 SGHRS and CDR2 YFSETQ. V lost 4 bases, J lost 6 bases, and 8 bases stayed unmatched. The CDR3 is 15 amino acids. CDR3: CASSPEPTGGQPQHF. In DNA form, the CDR3 reads TGCGCCAGCAGCCCCGAACCGACAGGGGGTCAGCCCCAGCATTTT.

The gene calls are TRBV29-1 and TRBJ1-2, with a tentative D call TRBD1 (6 bases). V lost 0 bases to trimming and J lost 4 bases, with 9 bases between them. The CDR3 has 13 amino acids. Looked up from germline, CDR1 is SQVTM and CDR2 is ANQGSEA. CDR3: CSVEEVDSYGYTF. In DNA, the CDR3 is TGCAGCGTTGAAGAGGTGGACAGCTATGGCTACACCTTC.

The chain has TRBV28 and TRBJ1-5, with TRBD1 matching 7 bases. Per the germline V gene, CDR1 is MDHEN and CDR2 is SYDVKM. V lost 6 bases and J lost 6; bases outside the gene matches: 8. This CDR3 spans 14 amino acids. In DNA form, the CDR3 reads TGTGCCAGCAGGAATGACAGGGTGACTCAGCCCCAGCATTTT. Residues: CASRNDRVTQPQHF.